The 16 T cell receptor beta chains listed next were all sequenced from one sample in a study of blood T cell repertoires in COVID-19 (TCRdb year 2020). The library was built by means of the immunoSEQ multiplex PCR assay. TCRdb provides this immuneACCESS table in a form limited to in-frame rearrangements. Some clones are lacking; in checked studies, under half of them reflect an unresolved V gene, and why the rest are absent is not known. In this sample the table shows 160,000 or so clones, around 80% of which occur a single time. Of the sample, approximately 14% falls within the top ten clones. Sample: PBMCs or T cells enriched from blood (not recorded which). All receptors derive from a man aged 50 to 60 who had recovered from COVID-19.

This chain connects TRBV6-5 to TRBJ2-2; tentatively, D is TRBD2 (5 bases). There are 15 residues in the CDR3. Germline V gene sequence: CDR1 MNHEY, CDR2 SVGAGI. Between the trimmed V and J ends, which lost 2 bases and 3 bases, there was a span of 10 bases. The CDR3 nucleotides read TGTGCCAGCAGTTACCCACGGGGAGACACCGGGGAGCTGTTTTTT. Encoded protein: CASSYPRGDTGELFF.

Worth noting for this clone: This same CDR3 is encoded by further DNA sequences in the sample. This chain joins TRBV4-1 and TRBJ2-2; D ambiguous. CDR1 and CDR2 (germline): MGHRA, YSYEKL. CDR3 length: 15 residues. V lost 0 bases to trimming and J lost 2 bases, with 7 bases between them. In nucleotides, the CDR3 is TGCGCCAGCAGCCAAGAAGTACAAAACACCGGGGAGCTGTTTTTT. Protein: CASSQEVQNTGELFF.

The chain couples TRBV18 to TRBJ1-2; 7 bases match TRBD1. The V gene end was trimmed by 0 bases and the J gene end by 7 bases; junction bases not matched to a gene: 11. Germline loops: CDR1 KGHSH, CDR2 LQKENI. The CDR3 sequence is 16 residues long. CDR3 in amino acids: CASSPPGTETTGGYTF. CDR3 in DNA: TGTGCCAGCTCACCACCTGGGACAGAAACCACGGGTGGCTACACCTTC.

The rearrangement joins TRBV3-1 (or the pseudogene TRBV3-2) to TRBJ2-5; maybe TRBD1 (6 bases). The germline V gene has CDR1 LGHDT and CDR2 YNNKEL (reference sequence). V was shortened by 5 bases and J by 2 bases, with 9 bases between the two germline ends. There are 13 residues in the CDR3. CDR3: CASSWDTQETQYF. The CDR3, as DNA: TGTGCCAGCAGCTGGGACACGCAAGAGACCCAGTACTTC.

CDR3 amino acids: CASSYGQGAYGYTF. CDR3 DNA sequence: TGTGCCAGCAGTTACGGACAGGGGGCCTATGGCTACACCTTC. J is TRBJ1-2 and V is TRBV6-5, with 11 bases identical to TRBD1. The CDR3 contains 14 residues. V lost 2 bases, J lost 4 bases, and 0 bases stayed unmatched. The V gene's germline CDR1 is MNHEY and CDR2 SVGAGI.

CDR3: CASSESRGKTDTQYF. As DNA, the CDR3 is TGTGCCAGCAGTGAATCGCGGGGGAAAACAGATACGCAGTATTTT. The chain employs TRBV2 and TRBJ2-3; 7 nucleotides match TRBD2. The germline V gene has CDR1 SNHLY and CDR2 FYNNEI. The CDR3 length is 15 residues. J gave up 3 bases and V 2 bases, and 5 bases lay outside the gene matches.

This clone was seen a single time. The chain recombines TRBV12-3 or TRBV12-4 with TRBJ1-1, with a tentative D call TRBD1 (5 bases). V was shortened by 2 bases and J by 3 bases, with 7 bases between the two germline ends. This CDR3 is 13 amino acids long. CDR3 protein: CASSLWGDTEAFF. The CDR3 DNA reads as TGTGCCAGCAGTTTATGGGGGGACACTGAAGCTTTCTTT.

The chain carries TRBV10-3 and TRBJ2-5; TRBD2 might be the D (5 bases). V gave up 6 bases and J gave up 4 bases, with 9 bases separating them. Per germline, CDR1 ENHRY and CDR2 SYGVKD. The CDR3 extends over 12 amino acids. The CDR3 loop reads CAIRGERETQYF. The DNA of the CDR3 is TGTGCCATCAGGGGAGAACGAGAGACCCAGTACTTC.

This sequence joins TRBV12-3 or TRBV12-4 and TRBJ2-7, with D perhaps TRBD1 (5 bases). The CDR3 totals 13 residues. Trimming shortened V by 3 bases and J by 2 bases, and 8 bases separated the two germline ends. The CDR3 is CASSFLGPYEQYF. The CDR3 DNA reads as TGTGCCAGCAGTTTCTTGGGGCCCTACGAGCAGTACTTC.

The CDR3 bases are TGTGCCAGCAGGGTGGGGGGGCAGGAGACCCAGTACTTC. It is translated as CASRVGGQETQYF. The rearrangement links TRBV12-3 or TRBV12-4 to TRBJ2-5; a weak D match, TRBD2 (7 bases). V lost 6 bases, J lost 5 bases, and 13 bases lay in between. There are 13 residues in the CDR3.

The rearrangement links TRBV12-3 or TRBV12-4 to TRBJ2-1; TRBD1 might be the D (5 bases). V lost 4 bases and J lost 5, with 9 bases in between. The CDR3 consists of 13 residues. The CDR3 nucleotides read TGTGCCAGCAGTTACAGGACGGACAATGAGCAGTTCTTC. It encodes CASSYRTDNEQFF.

V gene TRBV25-1 combines with J gene TRBJ1-4, with 7 bases identical to TRBD1. In germline, CDR1 is MGHDK, CDR2 SYGVNS. Trimming removed 4 bases from V and 5 bases from J; junction bases left unmatched: 7. The CDR3 extends over 15 amino acids. In DNA, the CDR3 is TGTGCCAGCAGTGCGCACAGGGGCGTAAATGAAAAACTGTTTTTT. Translating it yields CASSAHRGVNEKLFF.

The rearrangement uses TRBV25-1 and TRBJ2-1, with D possibly matching TRBD2 (6 bases). Looked up from germline, CDR1 is MGHDK and CDR2 is SYGVNS. This CDR3 contains 13 residues. V was clipped by 7 bases and J by 5 bases, with 12 bases between them. CDR3 amino acids: CASTRDFNNEQFF. The CDR3 DNA reads as TGTGCCAGCACCAGGGACTTCAACAATGAGCAGTTCTTC.

The rearrangement links TRBV5-1 to TRBJ1-6; a weak D match, TRBD1 (5 bases). V was trimmed by 1 base and J by 7 bases, leaving 9 bases between them. Germline V gene sequence: CDR1 SGHRS, CDR2 YFSETQ. The CDR3 consists of 14 residues. The CDR3 coding sequence is TGCGCCAGCAGCTTGACAGGTGCCAATTCACCCCTCCACTTT. It specifies CASSLTGANSPLHF.

The chain has TRBV18 and TRBJ2-7; 8 positions match TRBD2. J was trimmed by 2 bases and V by 8 bases; bases with no gene match: 5. Germline V gives CDR1 KGHSH, CDR2 LQKENI. The CDR3 runs 13 residues. In DNA form, the CDR3 reads TGTGCCAGCCGCGGGAGGACAACCTACGAGCAGTACTTC. Translation gives CASRGRTTYEQYF.

The chain couples TRBV5-6 to TRBJ2-7, with D maybe TRBD2 (5 bases). Germline V gene lookup returns CDR1 SGHDT and CDR2 YYEEEE. Trimming shortened V by 0 bases and J by 4 bases, and 8 bases separated the two germline ends. This CDR3 contains 13 residues. CDR3 protein: CASSLASQYEQYF. The CDR3, as DNA: TGTGCCAGCAGCTTGGCTAGCCAATACGAGCAGTACTTC.